Listed below are T cell receptor beta chains from one sample, sequenced in a study of response to subunit inactivated influenza vaccine. TCRdb passed the RT-PCR reads through MiXCR, listing each CDR3 protein once. Altogether 500,000 to 600,000 distinct CDR3 sequences are present, about 10% being singletons, with the ten largest covering roughly 10%. The input for sequencing was PBMCs from blood, taken on the day of vaccination. The receptors were sampled from a middle-aged man who received an inactivated influenza vaccine. CDR3s include the opening cysteine and the closing phenylalanine or tryptophan. The order of the fields is CDR3 protein, CDR3 DNA, J gene, clone size, D gene, V gene. D genes are given only for firm matches. Not all rows give a size; the values are once, few, many and, for expanded clones, a class.

cdr3_aa: CASKGTENYGYTF; cdr3_nt: TGTGCCAGCAAGGGGACGGAAAATTATGGCTACACCTTC; j_call: TRBJ1-2; clone_size: many; d_call: -; v_call: TRBV6-6
cdr3_aa: CASSQDLKRLSTDTQYF; cdr3_nt: TGTGCCAGCAGCCAAGATTTGAAACGCCTGAGCACAGATACGCAGTATTTT; j_call: TRBJ2-3; clone_size: few; d_call: -; v_call: TRBV4-2
cdr3_aa: CASMGASSYNEQFF; cdr3_nt: TGTGCCAGCATGGGGGCGTCCTCCTACAATGAGCAGTTCTTC; j_call: TRBJ2-1; clone_size: few; d_call: -; v_call: TRBV6-1
cdr3_aa: CASSARTNQETQYF; cdr3_nt: TGTGCCAGCAGCGCCCGGACAAATCAAGAGACCCAGTACTTC; j_call: TRBJ2-5; clone_size: -; d_call: -; v_call: TRBV9
cdr3_aa: CASSSLLAVTDTQYF; cdr3_nt: TGTGCCAGCAGCTCCTTACTAGCGGTGACAGATACGCAGTATTTT; j_call: TRBJ2-3; clone_size: -; d_call: TRBD2; v_call: TRBV7-8
cdr3_aa: CAIPSEGRGQYF; cdr3_nt: TGTGCCATACCCAGTGAGGGACGGGGTCAGTATTTT; j_call: TRBJ2-3; clone_size: -; d_call: -; v_call: TRBV7-9
cdr3_aa: CASSLTVGEQFF; cdr3_nt: TGTGCCAGCAGCCTTACGGTCGGGGAGCAGTTCTTC; j_call: TRBJ2-1; clone_size: many; d_call: -; v_call: TRBV7-2
cdr3_aa: CAISESGTSGMADTQYF; cdr3_nt: TGTGCCATCAGTGAGTCTGGGACTAGCGGGATGGCAGATACGCAGTATTTT; j_call: TRBJ2-3; clone_size: few; d_call: TRBD2; v_call: TRBV10-3
cdr3_aa: CASSPGTASDTQYF; cdr3_nt: TGTGCCAGCAGCCCAGGGACCGCCTCAGATACGCAGTATTTT; j_call: TRBJ2-3; clone_size: -; d_call: -; v_call: TRBV7-6
cdr3_aa: CASSALTGGLNTGELFF; cdr3_nt: TGTGCCAGCAGCGCCCTGACGGGGGGACTAAACACCGGGGAGCTGTTTTTT; j_call: TRBJ2-2; clone_size: -; d_call: TRBD2; v_call: TRBV9
cdr3_aa: CASSQGGVYTGELFF; cdr3_nt: TGTGCCAGCAGCCAAGGAGGGGTATACACCGGGGAGCTGTTTTTT; j_call: TRBJ2-2; clone_size: -; d_call: -; v_call: TRBV3-1
cdr3_aa: CASSNWQGNTEAFF; cdr3_nt: TGTGCCAGCAGCAACTGGCAAGGGAACACTGAAGCTTTCTTT; j_call: TRBJ1-1; clone_size: -; d_call: -; v_call: TRBV7-9
cdr3_aa: CASSHGTRETQYF; cdr3_nt: TGTGCCAGCAGCCACGGGACCCGGGAGACCCAGTACTTC; j_call: TRBJ2-5; clone_size: -; d_call: -; v_call: TRBV28
cdr3_aa: CASSYHSGTSTDTQYF; cdr3_nt: TGTGCCAGCAGCTACCACTCCGGGACTAGCACAGATACGCAGTATTTT; j_call: TRBJ2-3; clone_size: -; d_call: -; v_call: TRBV4-2
cdr3_aa: CAISESARASYNEQFF; cdr3_nt: TGTGCCATCAGTGAGAGTGCCAGGGCTTCATACAATGAGCAGTTCTTC; j_call: TRBJ2-1; clone_size: many; d_call: -; v_call: TRBV10-3
cdr3_aa: CASSLEGWTTSSYNEQFF; cdr3_nt: TGTGCCAGCAGTTTGGAAGGGTGGACCACGAGCTCCTACAATGAGCAGTTCTTC; j_call: TRBJ2-1; clone_size: few; d_call: -; v_call: TRBV28
cdr3_aa: CASSQYSGTGRFASYNEQFF; cdr3_nt: TGCGCCAGCAGCCAATACTCCGGGACAGGGAGGTTTGCAAGCTACAATGAGCAGTTCTTC; j_call: TRBJ2-1; clone_size: many; d_call: TRBD1; v_call: TRBV4-1
cdr3_aa: CASSYDGLAGGLETQYF; cdr3_nt: TGTGCCAGCAGCTACGATGGACTAGCGGGGGGTCTAGAGACCCAGTACTTC; j_call: TRBJ2-5; clone_size: -; d_call: TRBD2; v_call: TRBV6-2/TRBV6-3
cdr3_aa: CSVGTGAHEQYF; cdr3_nt: TGCAGCGTCGGGACAGGGGCCCACGAGCAGTACTTC; j_call: TRBJ2-7; clone_size: -; d_call: TRBD1; v_call: TRBV29-1
cdr3_aa: CASSLARRLYNEQFF; cdr3_nt: TGTGCCAGCAGCTTAGCGCGAAGACTGTACAATGAGCAGTTCTTC; j_call: TRBJ2-1; clone_size: few; d_call: -; v_call: TRBV7-2
cdr3_aa: CASSSDQRVNAGELFF; cdr3_nt: TGTGCCAGCAGCTCTGACCAGAGGGTGAACGCCGGGGAGCTGTTTTTT; j_call: TRBJ2-2; clone_size: -; d_call: -; v_call: TRBV7-9
cdr3_aa: CASSSNAGQGRTEAFF; cdr3_nt: TGTGCCAGCAGCTCAAACGCGGGACAGGGACGAACTGAAGCTTTCTTT; j_call: TRBJ1-1; clone_size: -; d_call: TRBD1; v_call: TRBV7-9
cdr3_aa: CASSVRDSSSTDTQYF; cdr3_nt: TGCGCCAGCAGCGTCCGGGACAGTTCTAGCACAGATACGCAGTATTTT; j_call: TRBJ2-3; clone_size: -; d_call: TRBD1; v_call: TRBV4-3
cdr3_aa: CSAPGQGYQETQYF; cdr3_nt: TGCAGCGCTCCGGGACAGGGGTACCAAGAGACCCAGTACTTC; j_call: TRBJ2-5; clone_size: many; d_call: TRBD1; v_call: TRBV20-1
cdr3_aa: CASSTHGTSGSSYEQYF; cdr3_nt: TGTGCCAGCAGTACCCACGGGACTAGCGGGAGCTCCTACGAGCAGTACTTC; j_call: TRBJ2-7; clone_size: -; d_call: TRBD2; v_call: TRBV12-3/TRBV12-4
cdr3_aa: CASSPGGVNTEAFF; cdr3_nt: TGTGCCAGCAGCCCGGGCGGAGTGAACACTGAAGCTTTCTTT; j_call: TRBJ1-1; clone_size: many; d_call: -; v_call: TRBV12-3/TRBV12-4
cdr3_aa: CASSQDWLGQGREKLFF; cdr3_nt: TGCGCCAGCAGCCAAGATTGGTTGGGTCAGGGTCGGGAAAAACTGTTTTTT; j_call: TRBJ1-4; clone_size: many; d_call: -; v_call: TRBV4-1
cdr3_aa: CASSTTKRGETQYF; cdr3_nt: TGCGCCAGCAGCACGACTAAACGGGGAGAGACCCAGTACTTC; j_call: TRBJ2-5; clone_size: -; d_call: -; v_call: TRBV5-1
cdr3_aa: CASRPPRRLGDTQYF; cdr3_nt: TGTGCCAGCAGGCCCCCTCGAAGGTTGGGAGATACGCAGTATTTT; j_call: TRBJ2-3; clone_size: few; d_call: -; v_call: TRBV7-9
cdr3_aa: CASSYSGGTGELFF; cdr3_nt: TGTGCCAGCAGTTACTCGGGTGGCACCGGGGAGCTGTTTTTT; j_call: TRBJ2-2; clone_size: many; d_call: -; v_call: TRBV6-5
cdr3_aa: CASSKVRTSGRDTQYF; cdr3_nt: TGTGCCAGCAGTAAGGTGCGGACTAGCGGGAGAGATACGCAGTATTTT; j_call: TRBJ2-3; clone_size: few; d_call: TRBD2; v_call: TRBV27
cdr3_aa: CASSRETKPYYGYTF; cdr3_nt: TGTGCCAGCAGCCGAGAGACAAAACCTTACTATGGCTACACCTTC; j_call: TRBJ1-2; clone_size: many; d_call: -; v_call: TRBV4-2
cdr3_aa: CASSSDTIGGYTF; cdr3_nt: TGTGCCAGCAGTTCGGACACAATCGGTGGCTACACCTTC; j_call: TRBJ1-2; clone_size: many; d_call: -; v_call: TRBV12-3/TRBV12-4
cdr3_aa: CASSVADHQETQYF; cdr3_nt: TGTGCCAGCAGTGTAGCGGACCACCAAGAGACCCAGTACTTC; j_call: TRBJ2-5; clone_size: few; d_call: -; v_call: TRBV12-3/TRBV12-4
cdr3_aa: CSVVWWRPSYNEQFF; cdr3_nt: TGCAGCGTTGTATGGTGGCGACCCTCCTACAATGAGCAGTTCTTC; j_call: TRBJ2-1; clone_size: few; d_call: -; v_call: TRBV29-1
cdr3_aa: CASSLDGAFGRQYF; cdr3_nt: TGTGCCAGCAGCTTAGATGGGGCCTTCGGGAGGCAGTATTTT; j_call: TRBJ2-3; clone_size: -; d_call: -; v_call: TRBV7-9
cdr3_aa: CSAIGASNYGYTF; cdr3_nt: TGCAGTGCTATTGGGGCGAGTAACTATGGCTACACCTTC; j_call: TRBJ1-2; clone_size: few; d_call: -; v_call: TRBV20-1
cdr3_aa: CASVQGQLNTEAFF; cdr3_nt: TGTGCCAGCGTCCAGGGACAGCTGAACACTGAAGCTTTCTTT; j_call: TRBJ1-1; clone_size: few; d_call: TRBD1; v_call: TRBV7-9
cdr3_aa: CASSQALAGGDTQYF; cdr3_nt: TGCGCCAGCAGCCAAGCGCTAGCGGGGGGAGATACGCAGTATTTT; j_call: TRBJ2-3; clone_size: many; d_call: TRBD2; v_call: TRBV4-3
cdr3_aa: CASSLLGGEETEAFF; cdr3_nt: TGTGCCAGCAGCTTATTAGGGGGGGAAGAAACTGAAGCTTTCTTT; j_call: TRBJ1-1; clone_size: -; d_call: -; v_call: TRBV7-9
cdr3_aa: CATSRVSGAGDTQYF; cdr3_nt: TGTGCCACCAGCAGAGTTTCGGGGGCAGGGGATACGCAGTATTTT; j_call: TRBJ2-3; clone_size: few; d_call: -; v_call: TRBV15
cdr3_aa: CSAKDPTGGNSPLHF; cdr3_nt: TGCAGTGCTAAAGACCCTACGGGGGGGAATTCACCCCTCCACTTT; j_call: TRBJ1-6; clone_size: few; d_call: -; v_call: TRBV20-1
cdr3_aa: CASSLVGYNYGELFF; cdr3_nt: TGTGCCAGCAGCTTAGTAGGGTATAACTACGGGGAGCTGTTTTTT; j_call: TRBJ2-2; clone_size: -; d_call: -; v_call: TRBV11-2
cdr3_aa: CASSQLQGGGYTF; cdr3_nt: TGTGCCAGCAGTCAACTACAGGGAGGTGGCTACACCTTC; j_call: TRBJ1-2; clone_size: -; d_call: -; v_call: TRBV12-3/TRBV12-4
cdr3_aa: CASSLDRVYEQYF; cdr3_nt: TGCGCCAGCAGCTTGGACAGGGTCTACGAGCAGTACTTC; j_call: TRBJ2-7; clone_size: few; d_call: -; v_call: TRBV5-1
cdr3_aa: CSVDGTDYEQYF; cdr3_nt: TGCAGCGTTGACGGAACGGACTACGAGCAGTACTTC; j_call: TRBJ2-7; clone_size: many; d_call: -; v_call: TRBV29-1
cdr3_aa: CSARGVYEQYF; cdr3_nt: TGCAGTGCTAGAGGGGTCTACGAGCAGTACTTC; j_call: TRBJ2-7; clone_size: few; d_call: -; v_call: TRBV20-1
cdr3_aa: CASSEISGGYGYTF; cdr3_nt: TGTGCCAGCAGCGAGATTTCGGGTGGCTATGGCTACACCTTC; j_call: TRBJ1-2; clone_size: few; d_call: -; v_call: TRBV5-5
cdr3_aa: CASSWRTSEETQYF; cdr3_nt: TGTGCCAGCAGCTGGCGGACTAGCGAAGAGACCCAGTACTTC; j_call: TRBJ2-5; clone_size: -; d_call: TRBD2; v_call: TRBV7-2
cdr3_aa: CASSLFEGISTEAFF; cdr3_nt: TGTGCCAGCAGCCTCTTTGAGGGGATTAGCACTGAAGCTTTCTTT; j_call: TRBJ1-1; clone_size: -; d_call: -; v_call: TRBV14
cdr3_aa: CASSLGQVFSYEQYF; cdr3_nt: TGCGCCAGCAGCTTGGGACAGGTTTTCTCCTACGAGCAGTACTTC; j_call: TRBJ2-7; clone_size: -; d_call: -; v_call: TRBV5-1
cdr3_aa: CSARDLTGGVDQPQHF; cdr3_nt: TGCAGTGCTAGAGACCTAACAGGGGGGGTCGATCAGCCCCAGCATTTT; j_call: TRBJ1-5; clone_size: many; d_call: TRBD1; v_call: TRBV20-1
cdr3_aa: CASSAGQGVTDTQYF; cdr3_nt: TGTGCCAGCAGCGCGGGACAGGGAGTCACAGATACGCAGTATTTT; j_call: TRBJ2-3; clone_size: -; d_call: TRBD1; v_call: TRBV9
cdr3_aa: CASSFGDMNTEAFF; cdr3_nt: TGTGCCAGCAGCTTCGGAGACATGAACACTGAAGCTTTCTTT; j_call: TRBJ1-1; clone_size: many; d_call: -; v_call: TRBV7-8